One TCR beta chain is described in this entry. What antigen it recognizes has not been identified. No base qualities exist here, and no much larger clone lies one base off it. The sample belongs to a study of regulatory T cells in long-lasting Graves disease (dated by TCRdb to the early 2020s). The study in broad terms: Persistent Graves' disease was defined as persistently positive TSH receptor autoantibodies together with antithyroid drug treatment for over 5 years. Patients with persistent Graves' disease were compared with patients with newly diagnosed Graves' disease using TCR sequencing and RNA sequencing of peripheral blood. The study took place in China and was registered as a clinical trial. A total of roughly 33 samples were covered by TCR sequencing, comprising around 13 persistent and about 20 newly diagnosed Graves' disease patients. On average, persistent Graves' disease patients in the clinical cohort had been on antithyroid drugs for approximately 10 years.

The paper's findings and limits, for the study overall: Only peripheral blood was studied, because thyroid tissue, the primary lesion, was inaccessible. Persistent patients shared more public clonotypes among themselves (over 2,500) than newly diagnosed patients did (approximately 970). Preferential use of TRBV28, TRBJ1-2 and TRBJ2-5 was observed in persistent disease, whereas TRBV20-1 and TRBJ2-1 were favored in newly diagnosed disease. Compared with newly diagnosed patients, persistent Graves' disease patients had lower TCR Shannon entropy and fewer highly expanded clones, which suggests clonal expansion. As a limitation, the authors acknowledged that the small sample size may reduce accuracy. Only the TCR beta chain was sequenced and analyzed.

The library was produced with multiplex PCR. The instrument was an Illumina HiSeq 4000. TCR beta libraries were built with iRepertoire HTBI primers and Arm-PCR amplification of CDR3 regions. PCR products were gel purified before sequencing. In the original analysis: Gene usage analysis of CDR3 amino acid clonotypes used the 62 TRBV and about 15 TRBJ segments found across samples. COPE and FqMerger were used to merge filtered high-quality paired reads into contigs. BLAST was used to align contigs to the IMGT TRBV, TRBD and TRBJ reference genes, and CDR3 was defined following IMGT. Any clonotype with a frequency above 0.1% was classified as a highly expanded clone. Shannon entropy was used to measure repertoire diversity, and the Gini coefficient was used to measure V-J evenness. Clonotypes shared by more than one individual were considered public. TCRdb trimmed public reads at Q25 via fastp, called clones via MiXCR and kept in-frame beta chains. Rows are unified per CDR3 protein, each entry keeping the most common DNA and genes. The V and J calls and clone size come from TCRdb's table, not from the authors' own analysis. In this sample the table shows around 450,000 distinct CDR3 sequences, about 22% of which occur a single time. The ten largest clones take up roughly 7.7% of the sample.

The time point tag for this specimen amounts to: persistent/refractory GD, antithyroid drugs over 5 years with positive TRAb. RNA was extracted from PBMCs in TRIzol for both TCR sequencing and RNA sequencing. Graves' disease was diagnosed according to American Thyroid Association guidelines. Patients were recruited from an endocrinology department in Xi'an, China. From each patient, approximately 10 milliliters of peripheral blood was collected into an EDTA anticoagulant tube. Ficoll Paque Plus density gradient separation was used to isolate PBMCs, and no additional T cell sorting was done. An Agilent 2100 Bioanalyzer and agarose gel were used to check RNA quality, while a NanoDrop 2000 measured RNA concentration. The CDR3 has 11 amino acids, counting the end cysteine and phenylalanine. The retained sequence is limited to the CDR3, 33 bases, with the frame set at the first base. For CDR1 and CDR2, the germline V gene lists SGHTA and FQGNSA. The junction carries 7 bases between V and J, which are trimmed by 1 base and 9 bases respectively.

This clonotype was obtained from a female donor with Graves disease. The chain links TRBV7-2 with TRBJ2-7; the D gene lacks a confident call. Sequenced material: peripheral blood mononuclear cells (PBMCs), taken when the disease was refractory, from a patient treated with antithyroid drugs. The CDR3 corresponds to CASSLVVRQYF. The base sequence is TGTGCCAGCAGCTTAGTGGTTCGGCAGTACTTC. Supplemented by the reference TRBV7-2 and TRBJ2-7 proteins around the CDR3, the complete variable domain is GAGVSQSPSNKVTEKGKDVELRCDPISGHTALYWYRQSLGQGLEFLIYFQGNSAPDKSGLPSDRFSAERTGGSVSTLTIQRTQQEDSAVYLCASSLVVRQYFGPGTRLTVT.